These T cell receptor beta chains were read from a single sample in a study of cytomegalovirus exposure and HLA in healthy donors. Here immunoSEQ multiplex PCR was the method, and the copy in TCRdb shows in-frame clones only, minus some. Of around 170,000 clones in the sample, about 80% are singletons; the top ten hold about 1.6%. Specimen: PBMCs. Every receptor here comes from a man aged 40-49 years in good health and CMV-seronegative. CDR3s include the opening cysteine and the closing phenylalanine or tryptophan. A D gene is named only where the DNA matches it firmly. Expanded clones get a size class; other rows say once, few or many, or leave the size out.

cdr3_nt cdr3_aa d_call j_call v_call clone_size
TGCAGCGTTGAAACAGGGGAACTCTATGGCTACACCTTC CSVETGELYGYTF TRBD1 TRBJ1-2 TRBV29-1 .
TGTGCCAGCTCACCTGGACAGGGAGGGGATCAGCCCCAGCATTTT CASSPGQGGDQPQHF TRBD1 TRBJ1-5 TRBV18 .
TGCAGCGTTGAGGGACTAGCGGGGGCGGCCTACGAGCAGTACTTC CSVEGLAGAAYEQYF TRBD2 TRBJ2-7 TRBV29-1 .
TGCGCCAGCAGCTTGTGGCGGGCCCAAAGCTCCTACAATGAGCAGTTCTTC CASSLWRAQSSYNEQFF . TRBJ2-1 TRBV5-1 .
TGCGCCAGCAGCAGGGGATCGGCAAACACCATATATTTT CASSRGSANTIYF . TRBJ1-3 TRBV5-1 .
TGTGCCAGCAGCCAGGTCGGACTAGCGGGAATTTTGGATGAGCAGTTCTTC CASSQVGLAGILDEQFF TRBD2 TRBJ2-1 TRBV4-2 .
TGCAGCGTTTGGGACACCCGACAAACTTTC CSVWDTRQTF . TRBJ2-6 TRBV29-1 .
TGTGCCAGCCGGGCCAGCGGTCCTACCTACGAGCAGTACTTC CASRASGPTYEQYF . TRBJ2-7 TRBV9 once
TGTGCCAGCAGCCACAGATTACCGTACCAAGAGACCCAGTACTTC CASSHRLPYQETQYF . TRBJ2-5 TRBV16 .
TGTGCCAGCAGCTTAGCGACTAGCGTAGAGACCCAGTACTTC CASSLATSVETQYF TRBD2 TRBJ2-5 TRBV7-2 few
TGTGCCAGCTCATTGACAGGGCGGAATCAGCCCCAGCATTTT CASSLTGRNQPQHF TRBD1 TRBJ1-5 TRBV18 .
TGTGCCAGCAGCACCGCCGGGGTTAACTATGGCTACACCTTC CASSTAGVNYGYTF . TRBJ1-2 TRBV13 .
TGTGCCAGTAGTATCGACAGCGTAGCTAACTATGGCTACACCTTC CASSIDSVANYGYTF . TRBJ1-2 TRBV19 .
TGTGCCAGCAGTCGCGGGGGGCCGGAGACCCAGTACTTC CASSRGGPETQYF TRBD2 TRBJ2-5 TRBV2 .
TGTGCCAGCACCTCTGAGAGGCAGGGGTCCACTGAAGCTTTCTTT CASTSERQGSTEAFF . TRBJ1-1 TRBV28 once
TGCGCCAGCAGCTGGGACAGGGGAAACACTGAAGCTTTCTTT CASSWDRGNTEAFF TRBD1 TRBJ1-1 TRBV5-1 .
TGTGCCAGCAGCTTAGCAGCGGCGATCGGCTACACCTTC CASSLAAAIGYTF . TRBJ1-2 TRBV7-8 .
TGCGCCAGCAGTCAGGGACAGGGACTCTACAATGAGCAGTTCTTC CASSQGQGLYNEQFF TRBD1 TRBJ2-1 TRBV5-1 .
TGTGCCAGCAGCCACGATTTAGTGGGGGGAAACCCTGAAGCTTTCTTT CASSHDLVGGNPEAFF . TRBJ1-1 TRBV16 .
TGCGCCAGCAGCTTGGCAGGCGGGGAGCTGTTTTTT CASSLAGGELFF . TRBJ2-2 TRBV5-1 .
TGTGCCAGCAGCTTAGGTCGCGCCACAGATACGCAGTATTTT CASSLGRATDTQYF . TRBJ2-3 TRBV11-3 .
TGCGCCAGCACCTCGGTAGCGGGAAACGCAGATACGCAGTATTTT CASTSVAGNADTQYF TRBD2 TRBJ2-3 TRBV5-1 few